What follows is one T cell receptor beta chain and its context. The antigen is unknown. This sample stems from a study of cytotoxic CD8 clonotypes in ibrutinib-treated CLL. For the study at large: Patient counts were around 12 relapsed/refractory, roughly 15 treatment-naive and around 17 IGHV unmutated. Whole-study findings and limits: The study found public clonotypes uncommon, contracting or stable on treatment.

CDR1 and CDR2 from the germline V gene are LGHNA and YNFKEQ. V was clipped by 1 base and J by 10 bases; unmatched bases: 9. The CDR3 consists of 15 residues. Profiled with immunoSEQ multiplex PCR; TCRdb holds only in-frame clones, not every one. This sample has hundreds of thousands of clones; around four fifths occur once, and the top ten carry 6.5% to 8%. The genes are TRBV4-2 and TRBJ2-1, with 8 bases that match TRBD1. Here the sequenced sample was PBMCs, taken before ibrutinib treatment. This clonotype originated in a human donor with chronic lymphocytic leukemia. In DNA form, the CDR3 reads TGTGCCAGCAGCCAAGGCCAGGGGGCTCGTTGGGAGCAGTTCTTC. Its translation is CASSQGQGARWEQFF.